The source of this T cell receptor (beta chain) is a study of shared clonotypes between healthy human individuals. V gave up 1 base and J gave up 7 bases; unmatched junction bases: 10. Per the germline V gene, CDR1 is LNHDA and CDR2 is SQIVND (reference sequence). The CDR3 contains 16 residues. TCRdb keeps only in-frame clones here, not all; method: immunoSEQ multiplex PCR. Altogether hundreds of thousands of clones are present, roughly 80% being singletons, with the ten largest covering about 12%. This sequence was found in a woman aged 40 to 49 in good health. Some clones in this sample may be carry-over from other donors' samples. The chain combines TRBV19 with TRBJ2-1; 7 bases are a match to TRBD2. The specimen sequenced was PBMCs. CDR3 amino acids: CASSIGRLATPNEQFF. The CDR3 region has the DNA TGTGCCAGTAGTATAGGTAGACTAGCCACCCCTAATGAGCAGTTCTTC.